This TCR beta chain is from a study of T cell responses to AZD1222 COVID-19 vaccine (dated by TCRdb to the early 2020s). As for the study more broadly: AZD1222 recipients with second doses at about 4 weeks or about 12 weeks were pooled, because spike-specific TCR depth and breadth did not differ between schedules. TCR sequencing was performed for 230 to 250 trial participants, of whom around 210 were given two doses of AZD1222 and around 25 were given two doses of MenACWY control vaccine. Enrollment into the trials was organized by age into subgroups of 18-55, 56-69 and 70-plus years, and those subgroups contained roughly 140, 27 and 60 TCR-sequenced participants, respectively. Here is what the overall study found, with its caveats: After two AZD1222 doses, spike-specific TCR breadth and depth were significantly higher than at day 0 and than in MenACWY recipients. No day 14 peak-response samples were available, so repertoires were characterized only after the peak T cell response. Only five or six AZD1222 recipients were SARS-CoV-2 seropositive at baseline, limiting conclusions about previously exposed vaccinees. Nearly half of unique spike-specific TCRs reportedly recognized epitopes outside regions mutated in the B.1.351 and B.1.1.7 variants. The vaccine-associated CD4 TCRs covered the entire spike protein, and the dominant responses fell in regions 160-218 and 743-854. Participants were mostly white British and included more females than males, and it was suggested by the authors that clonal diversity may have been underestimated. In the small 56-69-year group, the increase in depth fell short of significance, most likely because of low power.

Regarding this clone: Its antigen is currently not known. Nothing much larger sits one base from this clone, and base qualities are not available.

The CDR3 runs 15 residues from the cysteine to the phenylalanine. Of the read, only the CDR3 DNA is kept; its 45 bases are in frame from base 1. Sequences SNHLY (CDR1) and FYNNEI (CDR2) are obtained from the germline V gene. V trim: 8 bases; J trim: 2 bases; unmatched bases: 4. The sample's time point label is to be understood as: baseline before first vaccination. Samples from vaccinated people were obtained from the UK trials COV001 and COV002, which included a single-blind randomized controlled phase 2/3 trial of AZD1222 (ChAdOx1 nCoV-19) in healthy adults. For TCRbeta chain sequencing, PBMC samples from trial participants were taken at day 0 and at day 28 after the second dose. The CDR3 regions of human TCRbeta chains were subjected to immunosequencing. The authors' pipeline ran thus. Repertoire TCRs were matched against a reference library of SARS-CoV-2-specific TCRs generated with the MIRA antigen-specificity platform. Breadth meant the fraction of unique TCRs that were SARS-CoV-2-associated, whereas depth meant the fraction of total T cells that were SARS-CoV-2-associated. Using the MIRA data, every spike-specific TCR was mapped to the spike region that the TCR reacted to and assigned to either a CD4 or a CD8 class. Log10-transformed breadth and depth values were compared by one-way ANOVA with Sidak's multiple comparisons tests. The source is immuneACCESS, and TCRdb retained only in-frame sequences with V and J called. Part of the clones is not carried over; for the studies checked, unresolved V genes explain less than half of this, and the remainder is unexplained. V, J and clone size derive from that table, while D and trimming were established from the DNA sequence. Across this sample there are some 200,000 clones, with 85% to 95% seen only once. The ten biggest clones cover about 4% of the sample.

The receptor was isolated from an adult in good health. The sample consisted of peripheral blood, taken on day 0 of AZD1222 vaccination. Recombination joined TRBV2 with TRBJ2-7; TRBD2 lines up with 15 middle nucleotides. In nucleotide form, the sequence is TGTGCCAGCGCGGGACTAGCGGGGGGTCCCTACGAGCAGTACTTC. This is translated as CASAGLAGGPYEQYF. Outside the CDR3, residues come from the reference TRBV2 and TRBJ2-7 proteins, so the full variable domain is: EPEVTQTPSHQVTQMGQEVILRCVPISNHLYFYWYRQILGQKVEFLVSFYNNEISEKSEIFDDQFSVERPDGSNFTLKIRSTKLEDSAMYFCASAGLAGGPYEQYFGPGTRLTVT.